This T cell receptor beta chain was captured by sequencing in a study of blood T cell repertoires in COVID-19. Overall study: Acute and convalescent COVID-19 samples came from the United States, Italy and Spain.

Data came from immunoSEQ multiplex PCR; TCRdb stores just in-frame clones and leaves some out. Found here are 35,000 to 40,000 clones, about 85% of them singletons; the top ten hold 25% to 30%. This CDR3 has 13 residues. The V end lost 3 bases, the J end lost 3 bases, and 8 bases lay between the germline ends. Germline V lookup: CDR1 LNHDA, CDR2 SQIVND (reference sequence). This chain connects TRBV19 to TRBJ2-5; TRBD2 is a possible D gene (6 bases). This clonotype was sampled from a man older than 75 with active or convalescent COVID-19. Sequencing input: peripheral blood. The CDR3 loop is CASSIWGEETQYF. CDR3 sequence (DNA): TGTGCCAGTAGTATTTGGGGGGAAGAGACCCAGTACTTC.